This note documents a single T cell receptor beta chain sequence. Enrolled through a virtual design, the participants were between about 18 and 100 years of age and came from under 30 US areas. The recovered donors of Cohort 3 showed two negative PCRs, clearance, or symptom resolution. The CDR3 contains 14 residues. V shed 4 bases, J shed 7 bases, and the junction held 4 bases outside the gene matches. Germline V gives CDR1 SGHRS, CDR2 YFSETQ. Generated by immunoSEQ multiplex PCR, the TCRdb table keeps only in-frame clones and is missing some. Of some 530,000 clones detected, 75% to 90% appear once; the ten largest clones hold approximately 8.3%. The data were obtained in a study of blood T cell repertoires in COVID-19. Across the study: The samples span acute and convalescent COVID-19 from the United States, Italy and Spain. T cells, B-cell-depleted T cells, or PBMCs supplied cDNA or gDNA.

The chain employs TRBV5-1 and TRBJ2-1; TRBD1 matches at 11 bases. The clonotype originates from a woman aged 60-70 years who had recovered from COVID-19. Sequencing input: PBMCs or T cells enriched from blood (not recorded which). CDR3 residues: CASSTGTGGNEQFF. The CDR3 bases are TGCGCCAGCAGCACCGGGACAGGGGGGAATGAGCAGTTCTTC.